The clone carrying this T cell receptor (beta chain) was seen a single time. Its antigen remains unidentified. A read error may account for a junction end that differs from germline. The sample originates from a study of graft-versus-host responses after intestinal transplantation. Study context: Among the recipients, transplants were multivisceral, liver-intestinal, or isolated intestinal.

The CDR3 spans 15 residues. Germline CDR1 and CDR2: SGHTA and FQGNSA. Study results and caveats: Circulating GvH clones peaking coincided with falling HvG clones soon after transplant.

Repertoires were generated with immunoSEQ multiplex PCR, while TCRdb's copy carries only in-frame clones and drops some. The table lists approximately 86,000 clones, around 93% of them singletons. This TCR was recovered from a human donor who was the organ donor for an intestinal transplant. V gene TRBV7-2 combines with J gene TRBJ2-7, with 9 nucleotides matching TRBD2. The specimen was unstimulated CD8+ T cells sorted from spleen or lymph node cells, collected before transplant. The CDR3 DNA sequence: TGTGCCAGCGGCTTAGGCGGGGGGGACCCCTACGAGCAGTACTTC. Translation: CASGLGGGDPYEQYF.